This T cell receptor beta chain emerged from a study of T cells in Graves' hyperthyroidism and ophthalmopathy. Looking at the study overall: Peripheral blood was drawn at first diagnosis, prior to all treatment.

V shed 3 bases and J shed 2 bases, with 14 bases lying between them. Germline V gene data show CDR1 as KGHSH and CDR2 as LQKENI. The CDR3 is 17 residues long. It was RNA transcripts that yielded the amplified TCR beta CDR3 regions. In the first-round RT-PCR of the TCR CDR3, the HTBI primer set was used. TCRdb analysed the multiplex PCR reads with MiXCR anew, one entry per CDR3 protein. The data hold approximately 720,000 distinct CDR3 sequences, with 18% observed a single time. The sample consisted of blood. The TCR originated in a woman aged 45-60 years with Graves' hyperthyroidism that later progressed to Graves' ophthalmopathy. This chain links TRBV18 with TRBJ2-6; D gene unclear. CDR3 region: CASSPGLTGAGANVLTF. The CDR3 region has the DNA TGTGCCAGCTCACCGGGCCTCACTGGGGCTGGGGCCAACGTCCTGACTTTC.